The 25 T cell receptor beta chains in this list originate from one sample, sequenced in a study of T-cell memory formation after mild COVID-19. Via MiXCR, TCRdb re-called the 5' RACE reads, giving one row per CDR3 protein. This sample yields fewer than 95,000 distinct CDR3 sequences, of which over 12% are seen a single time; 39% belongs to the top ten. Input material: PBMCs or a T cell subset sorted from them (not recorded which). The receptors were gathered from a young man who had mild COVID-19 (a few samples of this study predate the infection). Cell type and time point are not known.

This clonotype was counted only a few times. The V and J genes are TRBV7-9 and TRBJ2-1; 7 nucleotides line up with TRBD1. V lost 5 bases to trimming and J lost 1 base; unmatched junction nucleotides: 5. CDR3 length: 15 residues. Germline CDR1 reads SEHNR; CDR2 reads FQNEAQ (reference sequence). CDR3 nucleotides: TGTGCCAGCAGCCGAGACAGGGTGTCCTACAATGAGCAGTTCTTC. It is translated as CASSRDRVSYNEQFF.

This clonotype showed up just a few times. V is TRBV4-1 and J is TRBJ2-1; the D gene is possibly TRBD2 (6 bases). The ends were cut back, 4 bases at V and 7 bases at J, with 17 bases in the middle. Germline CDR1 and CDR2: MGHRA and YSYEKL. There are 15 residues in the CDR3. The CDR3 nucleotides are TGCGCCAGCAGCCTGGAGGGGTGGGGCTGGAATGAGCAGTTCTTC. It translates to CASSLEGWGWNEQFF.

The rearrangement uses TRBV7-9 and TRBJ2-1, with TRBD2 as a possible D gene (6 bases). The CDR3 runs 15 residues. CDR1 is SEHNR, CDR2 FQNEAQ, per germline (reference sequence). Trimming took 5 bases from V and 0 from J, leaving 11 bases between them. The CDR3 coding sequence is TGTGCCAGCAGCGCGGCGGGGAGCTCCTACAATGAGCAGTTCTTC. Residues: CASSAAGSSYNEQFF.

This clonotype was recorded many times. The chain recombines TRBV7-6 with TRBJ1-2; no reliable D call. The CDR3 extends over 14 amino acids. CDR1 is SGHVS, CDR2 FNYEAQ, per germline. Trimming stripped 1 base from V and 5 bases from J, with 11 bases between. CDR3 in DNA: TGTGCCAGCAGCTTAGGGTCCGGGGATTATGGCTACACCTTC. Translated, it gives CASSLGSGDYGYTF.

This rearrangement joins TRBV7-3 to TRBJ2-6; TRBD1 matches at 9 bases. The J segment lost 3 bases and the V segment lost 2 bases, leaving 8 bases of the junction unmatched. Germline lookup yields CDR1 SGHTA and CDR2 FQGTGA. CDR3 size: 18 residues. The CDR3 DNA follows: TGTGCCAGCAGCTTACCGGGACAGGGTTCAGGTGGGGCCAACGTCCTGACTTTC. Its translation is CASSLPGQGSGGANVLTF. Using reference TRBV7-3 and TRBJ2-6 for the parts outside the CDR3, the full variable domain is GAGVSQTPSNKVTEKGKYVELRCDPISGHTALYWYRQSLGQGPEFLIYFQGTGAADDSGLPNDRFFAVRPEGSVSTLKIQRTERGDSAVYLCASSLPGQGSGGANVLTFGAGSRLTVL.

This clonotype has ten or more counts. The CDR3 DNA sequence: TGTGCCGGTTCCGGGACTCTGACCTACAATGAGCAGTTCTTC. This encodes CAGSGTLTYNEQFF. V gene TRBV28 combines with J gene TRBJ2-1; possibly TRBD2 for D (6 bases). V was pared by 11 bases and J by 2 bases, with 16 bases between. This CDR3 contains 14 residues. Germline-derived CDR1 and CDR2 are MDHEN and SYDVKM. The whole variable domain, filled in from reference TRBV28 and TRBJ2-1, reads DVKVTQSSRYLVKRTGEKVFLECVQDMDHENMFWYRQDPGLGLRLIYFSYDVKMKEKGDIPEGYSVSREKKERFSLILESASTNQTSMYLCAGSGTLTYNEQFFGPGTRLTVL.

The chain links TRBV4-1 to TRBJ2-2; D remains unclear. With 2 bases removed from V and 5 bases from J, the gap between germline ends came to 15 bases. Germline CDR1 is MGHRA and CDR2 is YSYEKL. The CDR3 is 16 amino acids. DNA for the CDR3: TGCGCCAGCAGCCAAAAAGGTCCTATGGGTACCGGGGAGCTGTTTTTT. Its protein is CASSQKGPMGTGELFF.

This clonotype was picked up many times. The CDR3 here is CASSHAGQGWNEQFF. In nucleotides, the CDR3 is TGTGCCAGCAGCCACGCTGGACAGGGGTGGAATGAGCAGTTCTTC. The gene calls are TRBV7-9 and TRBJ2-1, with 9 bases that match TRBD1. The CDR3 has 15 amino acids. Germline-derived CDR1 and CDR2 are SEHNR and FQNEAQ (reference sequence). V lost 5 bases and J lost 7; bases outside the gene matches: 9.

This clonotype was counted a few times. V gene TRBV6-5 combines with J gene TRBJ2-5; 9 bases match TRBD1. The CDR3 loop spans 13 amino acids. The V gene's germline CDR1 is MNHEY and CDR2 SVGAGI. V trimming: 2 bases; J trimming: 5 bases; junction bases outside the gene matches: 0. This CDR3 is CASSYDRGETQYF. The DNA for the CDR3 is TGTGCCAGCAGTTACGACAGGGGGGAGACCCAGTACTTC.

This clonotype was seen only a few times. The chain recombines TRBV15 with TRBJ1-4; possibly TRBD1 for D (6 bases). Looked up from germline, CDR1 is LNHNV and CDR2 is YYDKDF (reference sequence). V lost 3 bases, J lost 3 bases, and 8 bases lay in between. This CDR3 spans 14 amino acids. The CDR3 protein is CATSSRGPNEKLFF. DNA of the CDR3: TGTGCCACCAGCAGCCGGGGGCCTAATGAAAAACTGTTTTTT.

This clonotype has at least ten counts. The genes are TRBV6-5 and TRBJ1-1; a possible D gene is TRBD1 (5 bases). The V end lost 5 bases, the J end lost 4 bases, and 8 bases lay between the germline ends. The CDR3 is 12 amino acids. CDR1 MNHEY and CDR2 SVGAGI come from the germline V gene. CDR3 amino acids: CASSLQGTEAFF. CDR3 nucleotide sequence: TGTGCCAGCAGTCTCCAGGGCACTGAAGCTTTCTTT.

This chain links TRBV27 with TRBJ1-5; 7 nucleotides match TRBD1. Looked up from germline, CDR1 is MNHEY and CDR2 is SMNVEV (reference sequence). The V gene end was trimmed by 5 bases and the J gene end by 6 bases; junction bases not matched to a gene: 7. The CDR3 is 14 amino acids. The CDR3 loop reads CASSPWDSRQPQHF. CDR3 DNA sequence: TGTGCCAGCAGTCCGTGGGACAGTCGTCAGCCCCAGCATTTT.

CDR3 nucleotide sequence: TGTGCCTGGATATCAGCACCCGGGCAGTATAATGAAAAACTGTTTTTT. It translates to CAWISAPGQYNEKLFF. The J gene is TRBJ1-4, the V gene TRBV30, with unresolved D. Trimming took off 4 bases at V and 4 bases at J, with 19 bases between the two ends. The CDR3 runs 16 residues. Germline V gene data show CDR1 as GTSNPN and CDR2 as SVGIG (reference sequence).

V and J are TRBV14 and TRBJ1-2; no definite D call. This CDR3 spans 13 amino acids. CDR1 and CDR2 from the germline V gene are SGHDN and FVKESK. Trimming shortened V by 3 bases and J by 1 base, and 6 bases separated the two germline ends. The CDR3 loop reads CASSHYDNYGYTF. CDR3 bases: TGTGCCAGCAGCCACTATGATAACTATGGCTACACCTTC.

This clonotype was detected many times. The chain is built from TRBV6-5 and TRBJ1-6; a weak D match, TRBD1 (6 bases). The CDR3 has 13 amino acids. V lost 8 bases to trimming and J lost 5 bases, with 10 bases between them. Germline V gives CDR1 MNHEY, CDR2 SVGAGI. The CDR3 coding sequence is TGTGCCAGCCACACAGGGAATAATTCACCCCTCCACTTT. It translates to CASHTGNNSPLHF.

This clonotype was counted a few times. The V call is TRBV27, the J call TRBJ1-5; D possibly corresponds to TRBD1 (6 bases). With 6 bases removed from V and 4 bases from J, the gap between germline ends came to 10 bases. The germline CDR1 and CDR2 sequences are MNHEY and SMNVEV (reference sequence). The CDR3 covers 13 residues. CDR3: CASSPQGNQPQHF. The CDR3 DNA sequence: TGTGCCAGCAGCCCACAGGGAAATCAGCCCCAGCATTTT.

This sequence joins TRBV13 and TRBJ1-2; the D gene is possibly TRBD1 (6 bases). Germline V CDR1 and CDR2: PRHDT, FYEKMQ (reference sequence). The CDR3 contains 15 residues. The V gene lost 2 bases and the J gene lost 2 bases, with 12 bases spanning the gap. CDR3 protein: CASSLSITGNYGYTF. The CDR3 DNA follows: TGTGCCAGCAGCTTAAGCATCACAGGGAACTATGGCTACACCTTC.

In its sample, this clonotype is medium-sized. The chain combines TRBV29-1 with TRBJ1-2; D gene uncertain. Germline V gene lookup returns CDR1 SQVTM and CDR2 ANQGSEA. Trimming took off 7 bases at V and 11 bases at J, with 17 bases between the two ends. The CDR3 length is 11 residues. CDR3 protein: CSAWRQFEYTF. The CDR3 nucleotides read TGCAGCGCCTGGAGACAATTCGAGTACACCTTC.

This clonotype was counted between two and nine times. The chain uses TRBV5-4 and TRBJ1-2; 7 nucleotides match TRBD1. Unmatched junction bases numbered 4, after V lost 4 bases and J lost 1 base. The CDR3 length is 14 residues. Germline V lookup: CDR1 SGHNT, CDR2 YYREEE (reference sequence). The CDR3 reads CASSRNRGNYGYTF. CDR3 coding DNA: TGTGCCAGCAGCAGGAACAGGGGTAACTATGGCTACACCTTC.

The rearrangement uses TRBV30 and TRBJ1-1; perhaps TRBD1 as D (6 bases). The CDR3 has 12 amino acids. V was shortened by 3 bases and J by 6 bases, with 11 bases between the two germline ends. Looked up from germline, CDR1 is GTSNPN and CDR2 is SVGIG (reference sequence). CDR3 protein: CAWSLGGPEAFF. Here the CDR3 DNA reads TGTGCCTGGAGCTTAGGGGGTCCTGAAGCTTTCTTT.

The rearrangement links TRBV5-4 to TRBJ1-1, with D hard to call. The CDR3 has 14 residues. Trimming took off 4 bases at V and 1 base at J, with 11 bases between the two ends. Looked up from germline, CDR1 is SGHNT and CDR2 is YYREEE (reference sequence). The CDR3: CASSLDGQNTEAFF. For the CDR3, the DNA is TGTGCCAGCAGCCTAGACGGTCAGAACACTGAAGCTTTCTTT.

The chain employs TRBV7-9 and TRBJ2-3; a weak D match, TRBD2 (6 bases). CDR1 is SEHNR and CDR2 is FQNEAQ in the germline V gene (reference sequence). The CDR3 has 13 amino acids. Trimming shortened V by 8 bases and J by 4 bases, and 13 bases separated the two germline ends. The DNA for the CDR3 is TGTGCCAGCTACCCGGGGGTGGCAGATACGCAGTATTTT. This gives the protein CASYPGVADTQYF.

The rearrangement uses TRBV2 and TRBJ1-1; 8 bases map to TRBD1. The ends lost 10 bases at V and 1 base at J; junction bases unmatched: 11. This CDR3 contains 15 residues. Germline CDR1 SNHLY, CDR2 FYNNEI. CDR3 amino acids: CANTRWDRRNTEAFF. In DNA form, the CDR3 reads TGTGCCAACACGAGATGGGACAGGAGGAACACTGAAGCTTTCTTT.

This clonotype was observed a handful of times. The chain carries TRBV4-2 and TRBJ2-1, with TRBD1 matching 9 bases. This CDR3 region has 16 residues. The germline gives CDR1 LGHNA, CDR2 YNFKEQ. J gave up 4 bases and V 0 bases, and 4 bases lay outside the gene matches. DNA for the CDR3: TGTGCCAGCAGCCAAGAATGGACAGGGGTATACAATGAGCAGTTCTTC. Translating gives CASSQEWTGVYNEQFF.

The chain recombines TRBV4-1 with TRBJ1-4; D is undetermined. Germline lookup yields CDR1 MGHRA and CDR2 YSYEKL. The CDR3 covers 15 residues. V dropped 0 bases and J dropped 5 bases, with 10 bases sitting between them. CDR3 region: CASSQDGSSNEKLFF. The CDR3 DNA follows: TGCGCCAGCAGCCAAGATGGCAGCAGCAATGAAAAACTGTTTTTT.